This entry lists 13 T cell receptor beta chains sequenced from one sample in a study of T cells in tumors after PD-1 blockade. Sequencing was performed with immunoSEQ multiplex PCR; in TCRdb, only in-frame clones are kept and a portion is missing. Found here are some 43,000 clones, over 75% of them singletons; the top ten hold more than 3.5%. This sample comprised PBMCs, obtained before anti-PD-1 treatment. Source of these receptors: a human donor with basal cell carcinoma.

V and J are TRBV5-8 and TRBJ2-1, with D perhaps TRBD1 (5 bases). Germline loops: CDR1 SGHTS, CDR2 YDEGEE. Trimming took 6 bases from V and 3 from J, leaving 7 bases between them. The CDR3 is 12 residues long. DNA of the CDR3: TGTGCCAGCAACAGGAACTACAATGAGCAGTTCTTC. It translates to CASNRNYNEQFF.

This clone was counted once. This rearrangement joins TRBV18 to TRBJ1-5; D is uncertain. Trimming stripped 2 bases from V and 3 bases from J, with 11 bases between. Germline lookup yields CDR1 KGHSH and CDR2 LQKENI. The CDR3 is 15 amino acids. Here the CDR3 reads CASSPVEAPNQPQHF. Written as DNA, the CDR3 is TGTGCCAGCTCACCAGTCGAGGCTCCCAATCAGCCCCAGCATTTT. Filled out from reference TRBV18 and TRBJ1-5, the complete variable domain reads NAGVMQNPRHLVRRRGQEARLRCSPMKGHSHVYWYRQLPEEGLKFMVYLQKENIIDESGMPKERFSAEFPKEGPSILRIQQVVRGDSAAYFCASSPVEAPNQPQHFGDGTRLSIL.

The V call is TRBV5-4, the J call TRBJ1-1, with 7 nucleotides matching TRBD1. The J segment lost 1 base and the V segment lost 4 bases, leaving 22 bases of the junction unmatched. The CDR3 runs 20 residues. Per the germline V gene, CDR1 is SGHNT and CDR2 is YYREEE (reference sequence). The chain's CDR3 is CASSIGTALGEVSGNTEAFF. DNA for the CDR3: TGTGCCAGCAGCATCGGGACAGCCCTGGGGGAAGTCTCGGGGAACACTGAAGCTTTCTTT.

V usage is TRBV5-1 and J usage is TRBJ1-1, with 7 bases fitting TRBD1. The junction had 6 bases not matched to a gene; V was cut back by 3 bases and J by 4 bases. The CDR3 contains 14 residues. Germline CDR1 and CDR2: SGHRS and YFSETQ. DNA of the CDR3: TGCGCCAGCAGCTCGACAGGGAGTAGCACTGAAGCTTTCTTT. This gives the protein CASSSTGSSTEAFF.

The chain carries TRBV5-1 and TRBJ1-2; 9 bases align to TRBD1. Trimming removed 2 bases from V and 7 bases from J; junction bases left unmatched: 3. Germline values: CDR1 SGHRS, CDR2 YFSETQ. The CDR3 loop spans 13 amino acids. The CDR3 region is CASSFPGQGGYTF. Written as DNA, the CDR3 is TGCGCCAGCAGCTTTCCGGGACAGGGTGGCTACACCTTC.

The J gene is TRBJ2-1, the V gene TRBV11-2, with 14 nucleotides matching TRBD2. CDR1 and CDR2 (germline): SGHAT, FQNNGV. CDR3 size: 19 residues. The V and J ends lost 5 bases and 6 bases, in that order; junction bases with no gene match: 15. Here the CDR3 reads CASSHTGTSGGTRGNEQFF. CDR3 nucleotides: TGTGCCAGCAGCCATACCGGGACTAGCGGGGGAACACGGGGCAATGAGCAGTTCTTC.

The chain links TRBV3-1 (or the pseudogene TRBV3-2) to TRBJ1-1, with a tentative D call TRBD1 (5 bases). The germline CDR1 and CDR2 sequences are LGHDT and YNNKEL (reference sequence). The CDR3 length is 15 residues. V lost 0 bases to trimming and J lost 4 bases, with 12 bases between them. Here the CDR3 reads CASSQDRAGFTEAFF. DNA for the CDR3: TGTGCCAGCAGCCAAGATCGGGCAGGGTTCACTGAAGCTTTCTTT.

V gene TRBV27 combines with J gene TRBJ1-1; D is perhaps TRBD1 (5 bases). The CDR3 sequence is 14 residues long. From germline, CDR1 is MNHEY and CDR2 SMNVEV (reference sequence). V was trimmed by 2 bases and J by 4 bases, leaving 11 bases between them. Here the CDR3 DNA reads TGTGCCAGCAGTTTAATTTCGGGGGGCACTGAAGCTTTCTTT. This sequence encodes CASSLISGGTEAFF.

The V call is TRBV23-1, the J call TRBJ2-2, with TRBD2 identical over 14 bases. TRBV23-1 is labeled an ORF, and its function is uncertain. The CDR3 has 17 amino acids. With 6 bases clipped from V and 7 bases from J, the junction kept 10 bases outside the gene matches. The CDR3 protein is CASSPGGLAGGDGELFF. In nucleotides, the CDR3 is TGCGCCAGCAGCCCCGGAGGACTAGCGGGGGGCGACGGGGAGCTGTTTTTT.

The CDR3 sequence: CASNTNPDSNYGYTF. CDR3 DNA: TGCGCCAGCAACACAAACCCGGACAGCAACTATGGCTACACCTTC. The chain uses TRBV4-1 and TRBJ1-2; TRBD1 might be the D (6 bases). CDR1 MGHRA and CDR2 YSYEKL come from the germline V gene. The CDR3 is 15 amino acids. V lost 7 bases, J lost 2 bases, and 17 bases lay in between.

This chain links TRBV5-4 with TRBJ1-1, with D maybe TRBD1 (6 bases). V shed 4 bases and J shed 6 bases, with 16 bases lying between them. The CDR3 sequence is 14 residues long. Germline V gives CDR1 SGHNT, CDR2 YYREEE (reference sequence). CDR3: CASSGTTGTAEAFF. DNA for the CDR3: TGTGCCAGCAGCGGTACGACAGGAACGGCTGAAGCTTTCTTT.

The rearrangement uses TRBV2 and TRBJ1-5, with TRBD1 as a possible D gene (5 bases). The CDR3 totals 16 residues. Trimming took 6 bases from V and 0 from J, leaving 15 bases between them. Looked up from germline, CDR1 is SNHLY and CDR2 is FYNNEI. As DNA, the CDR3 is TGTGCCAGCAGCCCCGGGGGGACTAGTAGCAATCAGCCCCAGCATTTT. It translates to CASSPGGTSSNQPQHF. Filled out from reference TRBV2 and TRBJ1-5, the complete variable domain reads EPEVTQTPSHQVTQMGQEVILRCVPISNHLYFYWYRQILGQKVEFLVSFYNNEISEKSEIFDDQFSVERPDGSNFTLKIRSTKLEDSAMYFCASSPGGTSSNQPQHFGDGTRLSIL.

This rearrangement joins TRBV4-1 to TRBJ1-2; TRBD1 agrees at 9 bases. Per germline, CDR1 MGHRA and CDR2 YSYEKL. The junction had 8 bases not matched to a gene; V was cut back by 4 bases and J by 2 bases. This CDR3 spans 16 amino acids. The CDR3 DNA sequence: TGCGCCAGCAGCCCCCCCGGGACAGGGTTAAACTATGGCTACACCTTC. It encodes CASSPPGTGLNYGYTF.